Described below is a single T cell receptor beta chain sequence and its context. This CDR3 spans 16 amino acids. The V and J ends lost 3 bases and 5 bases respectively, with 19 bases between them. Germline V gives CDR1 SGHDN, CDR2 FVKESK. The entry originates in a study of blood T cell repertoires in COVID-19. Methods used by the authors: Amplification of reference gene primers was used by the study to estimate nucleated cell counts. Libraries were prepared by immunoSEQ multiplex PCR; TCRdb keeps only in-frame clonotypes and omits some of them. V, J and clone size are taken as reported in that table, and D and trimming were inferred from the DNA itself. The data show roughly 150,000 clones, with about 83% seen just once and around 14% held by the top ten.

The source material was peripheral blood. This TCR came from a woman of 80 years or more with acute or convalescent COVID-19. The chain has TRBV14 and TRBJ1-1; possible D gene TRBD1, 5 bases. CDR3 amino acids: CASSQIGGGRGTEAFF. The DNA for the CDR3 is TGTGCCAGCAGCCAGATCGGGGGAGGGCGAGGAACTGAAGCTTTCTTT.